These 5 T cell receptor beta chains were sequenced from one sample in a study of Graves' ophthalmopathy and Graves' hyperthyroidism. From RNA, the CDR3 regions of TCR beta chains were amplified and sequenced. Following a first-round RT-PCR that used HTBI primers, a second-round multiplex PCR was carried out. Each CDR3 protein is one row after TCRdb ran MiXCR on the multiplex PCR reads. Of 620,000 or so distinct CDR3 sequences in the sample, about 24% were seen once. The sequenced sample was peripheral blood. These receptors all come from a young woman with stable Graves' hyperthyroidism. Some clones in this sample may be carry-over from other donors' samples.

This clonotype has ten or more counts. J is TRBJ1-1 and V is TRBV30; the D is unclear. Trimming removed 2 bases from V and 9 bases from J, with 10 bases in between. The CDR3 totals 11 residues. Germline CDR1 and CDR2: GTSNPN and SVGIG (reference sequence). This chain's CDR3 is CAWSPRVQAFF. For the CDR3, the DNA is TGTGCCTGGAGTCCCCGGGTCCAAGCTTTCTTT. The full variable domain, its missing parts supplied by reference TRBV30 and TRBJ1-1, is SQTIHQWPATLVQPVGSPLSLECTVEGTSNPNLYWYRQAAGRGLQLLFYSVGIGQISSEVPQNLSASRPQDRQFILSSKKLLLSDSGFYLCAWSPRVQAFFGQGTRLTVV.

This clonotype was seen at least ten times. The genes are TRBV12-3 or TRBV12-4 and TRBJ2-7; D is possibly TRBD1 (6 bases). This CDR3 is 13 amino acids long. The V gene lost 5 bases and the J gene lost 3 bases, with 11 bases spanning the gap. The CDR3 region is CASSPWDNYEQYF. CDR3 nucleotide sequence: TGTGCCAGCAGTCCCTGGGACAACTACGAGCAGTACTTC.

This clonotype was observed at least ten times. This chain links TRBV2 with TRBJ2-5; 7 nucleotides line up with TRBD2. The CDR3 has 15 residues. In germline, CDR1 is SNHLY, CDR2 FYNNEI. V lost 4 bases to trimming and J lost 5 bases; unmatched junction nucleotides: 10. CDR3 DNA: TGTGCCAGCAGTGTACAAGCGGGGCGGTTTGAGACCCAGTACTTC. Translation: CASSVQAGRFETQYF. Looking up the rest from reference TRBV2 and TRBJ2-5 gives the full variable domain: EPEVTQTPSHQVTQMGQEVILRCVPISNHLYFYWYRQILGQKVEFLVSFYNNEISEKSEIFDDQFSVERPDGSNFTLKIRSTKLEDSAMYFCASSVQAGRFETQYFGPGTRLLVL.

This clonotype was recorded many times. The gene calls are TRBV9 and TRBJ1-1; perhaps TRBD1 as D (6 bases). V shed 0 bases and J shed 2 bases, with 17 bases lying between them. CDR3 size: 17 residues. Germline CDR1 SGDLS, CDR2 YYNGEE. The CDR3 region has the DNA TGTGCCAGCAGCGTAGCCCCTCTCCAGACAGGAAACACTGAAGCTTTCTTT. Translating it yields CASSVAPLQTGNTEAFF.

The table lists this clonotype with a few counts. The rearrangement links TRBV27 to TRBJ1-5, with D maybe TRBD1 (6 bases). Trimming took off 5 bases at V and 2 bases at J, with 16 bases between the two ends. The CDR3 consists of 16 residues. Germline V gene data show CDR1 as MNHEY and CDR2 as SMNVEV (reference sequence). In DNA form, the CDR3 reads TGTGCCAGCAGTAATTCGGGGGGCCCGGGCAATCAGCCCCAGCATTTT. Protein: CASSNSGGPGNQPQHF.